This T cell receptor (beta chain) was obtained from a study of shared clonotypes between healthy human individuals. This CDR3 is built from 15 residues. From germline, CDR1 is SGHNT and CDR2 YYREEE (reference sequence). After removal of 6 bases from V and 3 bases from J, the junction contained 4 bases not matched to a gene. Samples underwent the assay at deep level. Using approximately 200 ng DNA, tens of thousands of T cell genomes, the sorted-subset replicate PCRs were run. Profiled with immunoSEQ multiplex PCR; TCRdb holds only in-frame clones, not every one. The sample has approximately 940,000 clones, about 80% seen once; the top ten hold around 1.5%. Study results and limitations: Clonotypes not shared had lower generation probabilities than those common to all four donors.

The sample holds one count of this clone. Its antigen is as yet unknown. Only Caucasian adults living in Nashville, Tennessee served as donors. The sequence derives from a man in his late teens or twenties in good health. The specimen was memory CD4+ T cells sorted from blood. Subset here: CD45RA-negative fraction. V gene TRBV5-4 combines with J gene TRBJ2-1; TRBD2 agrees at 12 bases. The CDR3 region is CASTETSGSYNEQFF. DNA for the CDR3: TGTGCCAGCACCGAGACTAGCGGGAGCTACAATGAGCAGTTCTTC.